Below, 24 T cell receptor beta chains from the same sample are listed, as sequenced in a study of blood T cells in healthy people across ages. The authors ran a second PCR of roughly 6 to 12 cycles using a sample-barcoded 5' primer and a J-beta primer mix. TCRdb used MiXCR to reprocess the 5' RACE reads, holding one entry per CDR3 protein. The sample has approximately 780,000 distinct CDR3 sequences, 20% to 30% seen once. The same data also went into a second study, on T cells of mothers and their children.

Sequenced material: blood. The receptors come from a boy aged 5-17 years in good health.

A few counts support this clonotype. The chain employs TRBV3-1 and TRBJ1-2; 11 nucleotides line up with TRBD1. CDR3 length equals 14 residues. Germline values: CDR1 LGHDT, CDR2 YNNKEL (reference sequence). Trimming removed 6 bases from V and 6 bases from J; junction bases left unmatched: 6. In DNA, the CDR3 is TGTGCCAGCAGAACGGACAGGGGGCCGGATGGCTACACCTTC. This encodes CASRTDRGPDGYTF.

The chain is built from TRBV7-8 and TRBJ2-4, with D unresolved. The CDR3 is 15 residues long. Trimming left V 1 base short and J 6 bases short, with 13 bases between. Germline V gives CDR1 SGHVS, CDR2 FQNEAQ. The CDR3 DNA reads TGTGCCAGCAGCTTAGAAGGGCCTCGAGGAAACATTCAGTACTTC. It codes for CASSLEGPRGNIQYF.

V usage is TRBV7-9 and J usage is TRBJ2-5; D gene unclear. Trimming removed 11 bases at V and 0 bases at J, with 10 bases between. The CDR3 extends over 12 amino acids. Looked up from germline, CDR1 is SEHNR and CDR2 is FQNEAQ (reference sequence). CDR3 sequence: CALRTDQETQYF. In nucleotides, the CDR3 is TGTGCCTTGCGGACGGACCAAGAGACCCAGTACTTC.

Only a few counts were recorded for this clonotype. In DNA form, the CDR3 reads TGTGCCAGCAGCTACAGGGCAGGGAACACCGGGGAGCTGTTTTTT. Protein sequence: CASSYRAGNTGELFF. The rearrangement links TRBV5-4 to TRBJ2-2; perhaps TRBD1 as D (6 bases). The V gene lost 3 bases and the J gene lost 1 base, with 10 bases spanning the gap. The CDR3 contains 15 residues. The germline V gene encodes CDR1 SGHNT and CDR2 YYREEE (reference sequence).

The J gene is TRBJ2-7, the V gene TRBV29-1, with D perhaps TRBD1 or TRBD2 (5 bases each). The CDR3 runs 12 residues. Trimming removed 6 bases at V and 5 bases at J, with 14 bases between. From germline, CDR1 is SQVTM and CDR2 ANQGSEA. This CDR3 reads CSVPDGGDEQYF. CDR3 sequence (DNA): TGCAGCGTGCCGGATGGGGGAGACGAGCAGTACTTC.

This chain uses TRBV7-6 with TRBJ2-2; D not resolved. V dropped 3 bases and J dropped 0 bases, with 5 bases sitting between them. Germline V CDR1 and CDR2: SGHVS, FNYEAQ. The CDR3 is made up of 14 amino acids. CDR3 nucleotides: TGTGCCAGCAGCTTGCCAGCGAACACCGGGGAGCTGTTTTTT. As protein: CASSLPANTGELFF.

The sample holds a few counts of this clonotype. The V gene is TRBV7-9, the J gene TRBJ2-7; TRBD1 matches at 7 bases. CDR3 length: 15 amino acids. The ends lost 7 bases at V and 4 bases at J; junction bases unmatched: 13. In germline, CDR1 is SEHNR, CDR2 FQNEAQ (reference sequence). CDR3 in amino acids: CASNYRGGSGYEQYF. The CDR3 nucleotides are TGTGCCAGCAACTATCGAGGGGGCTCAGGTTACGAGCAGTACTTC.

In this sample, this clonotype turned up a few times. V usage is TRBV12-3 or TRBV12-4 and J usage is TRBJ2-5; 8 bases are shared with TRBD1. The CDR3 is 17 residues long. Trimming at V came to 5 bases and at J to 6 bases, leaving 17 bases not matched to a gene. The CDR3 DNA reads TGTGCCAGCAGTCGGGTGGTCCAGGGGGCTTCGGTGAAGACCCAGTACTTC. Its protein product is CASSRVVQGASVKTQYF.

The V call is TRBV5-1, the J call TRBJ2-6; possible D gene TRBD1, 5 bases. This CDR3 comprises 17 residues. Looked up from germline, CDR1 is SGHRS and CDR2 is YFSETQ. V dropped 4 bases and J dropped 0 bases, with 14 bases sitting between them. The CDR3 region is CASSPSGARSGANVLTF. CDR3 coding DNA: TGCGCCAGCAGCCCCTCTGGGGCCCGCTCTGGGGCCAACGTCCTGACTTTC. The full variable domain, completed using reference TRBV5-1 and TRBJ2-6, is KAGVTQTPRYLIKTRGQQVTLSCSPISGHRSVSWYQQTPGQGLQFLFEYFSETQRNKGNFPGRFSGRQFSNSRSEMNVSTLELGDSALYLCASSPSGARSGANVLTFGAGSRLTVL.

This clonotype was observed a handful of times. One end of the junction is discordant with germline, which a read error may explain. The chain employs TRBV7-6 and TRBJ2-5, with a tentative D call TRBD2 (6 bases). Germline V CDR1 and CDR2: SGHVS, FNYEAQ. This CDR3 spans 20 amino acids. CDR3 amino acids: CASSLGPGLPSTGGQGTQYF. CDR3 bases: TGTGCCAGCAGCTTAGGGCCGGGACTCCCGTCGACGGGTGGGCAAGGGACCCAGTACTTC. The entire variable domain, with the rest obtained from reference TRBV7-6 and TRBJ2-5, is as follows: GAGVSQSPRYKVTKRGQDVALRCDPISGHVSLYWYRQALGQGPEFLTYFNYEAQQDKSGLPNDRFSAERPEGSISTLTIQRTEQRDSAMYRCASSLGPGLPSTGGQGTQYFGPGTRLLVL.

CDR3 amino acids: CASSMRWAPYNEQFF. The CDR3 DNA reads as TGTGCCAGTAGTATGAGGTGGGCTCCCTACAATGAGCAGTTCTTC. The chain uses TRBV19 and TRBJ2-1; unclear D gene. Germline lookup yields CDR1 LNHDA and CDR2 SQIVND (reference sequence). V gave up 3 bases and J gave up 2 bases, with 11 bases separating them. The CDR3 totals 15 residues.

There are a few counts of this clonotype. The rearrangement links TRBV6-1 to TRBJ2-5, with 7 bases identical to TRBD1. Germline-derived CDR1 and CDR2 are MNHNS and SASEGT. V dropped 4 bases and J dropped 5; count of bases not matched to a gene: 10. The CDR3 has 15 amino acids. The CDR3 bases are TGTGCCAGCAGTGGGCTGACAGGGCGAAGGGAGACCCAGTACTTC. Protein product: CASSGLTGRRETQYF.

This clonotype was recorded a few times. V gene TRBV20-1 combines with J gene TRBJ2-5; D not resolved. V dropped 5 bases and J dropped 5 bases, with 12 bases sitting between them. The CDR3 has 12 amino acids. Germline CDR1 and CDR2: DFQATT and SNEGSKA (reference sequence). The DNA of the CDR3 is TGCAGTGCTGGGCCTGATGTGGAGACCCAGTACTTC. This codes for CSAGPDVETQYF.

The chain uses TRBV28 and TRBJ1-5; TRBD1 is a possible D gene (5 bases). This CDR3 has 15 amino acids. The ends were cut back, 10 bases at V and 4 bases at J, with 20 bases in the middle. Germline CDR1 MDHEN, CDR2 SYDVKM. Here the CDR3 reads CATASGAVGNQPQHF. CDR3 nucleotides: TGTGCCACCGCCAGCGGGGCTGTTGGGAATCAGCCCCAGCATTTT.

This clonotype was seen a handful of times. The chain has TRBV5-1 and TRBJ2-1, with D perhaps being TRBD1 or TRBD2 (5 bases each). This CDR3 contains 14 residues. V lost 0 bases to trimming and J lost 10 bases, with 14 bases between them. The germline CDR1 and CDR2 sequences are SGHRS and YFSETQ. CDR3 sequence: CASSLAFGTHEQFF. The CDR3 DNA follows: TGCGCCAGCAGCTTGGCCTTCGGGACCCACGAGCAGTTCTTC.

The chain couples TRBV5-1 to TRBJ2-5; D possibly corresponds to TRBD2 (7 bases). V lost 1 base to trimming and J lost 3 bases, with 13 bases between them. CDR1 and CDR2 from the germline V gene are SGHRS and YFSETQ. The length of the CDR3 is 15 residues. CDR3 in amino acids: CASSLNPGGEETQYF. CDR3 nucleotides: TGCGCCAGCAGCTTGAATCCGGGGGGCGAAGAGACCCAGTACTTC.

The table lists this clonotype with a few counts. A much larger clonotype is one base distant, so this may be a read error. V and J are TRBV7-9 and TRBJ2-7, with D possibly TRBD2 on 5 matching bases. The CDR3 has 15 amino acids. CDR1 and CDR2 from the germline V gene are SEHNR and FQNEAQ (reference sequence). V was clipped by 5 bases and J by 2 bases, with 16 bases between them. In nucleotides, the CDR3 is TGTGCCAGCAGCCCCAGCGAGGGCACGACCTACGAGCAGTACTTC. Protein sequence: CASSPSEGTTYEQYF. Full variable domain (rest looked up from reference TRBV7-9 and TRBJ2-7): DTGVSQNPRHKITKRGQNVTFRCDPISEHNRLYWYRQTLGQGPEFLTYFQNEAQLEKSRLLSDRFSAERPKGSFSTLEIQRTEQGDSAMYLCASSPSEGTTYEQYFGPGTRLTVT.

This clonotype was counted only a few times. The chain employs TRBV9 and TRBJ1-3; D is ambiguous. The V gene lost 4 bases and the J gene lost 0 bases, with 11 bases spanning the gap. CDR3 size: 15 residues. Germline V gene data show CDR1 as SGDLS and CDR2 as YYNGEE. CDR3 nucleotide sequence: TGTGCCAGCAGCCCCCCCCGAGTCTCTGGAAACACCATATATTTT. It yields the protein CASSPPRVSGNTIYF.

This clonotype occurred a few times. The rearrangement joins TRBV2 to TRBJ2-1, with D unresolved. V was trimmed by 7 bases and J by 5 bases, leaving 6 bases between them. Per the germline V gene, CDR1 is SNHLY and CDR2 is FYNNEI. The CDR3 runs 11 residues. The CDR3 region has the DNA TGTGCCAGCACCCCCGACAATGAGCAGTTCTTC. It translates to CASTPDNEQFF.

The chain uses TRBV6-1 and TRBJ2-3; either TRBD1 or TRBD2 may fit D (5 bases each). The length of the CDR3 is 14 residues. The V gene lost 8 bases and the J gene lost 2 bases, with 14 bases spanning the gap. CDR1 is MNHNS, CDR2 SASEGT, per germline. This CDR3 reads CASGTPQNTDTQYF. In DNA, the CDR3 is TGTGCCAGCGGGACCCCGCAGAACACAGATACGCAGTATTTT.

This clonotype was seen more than once but under ten times. The chain links TRBV10-3 to TRBJ2-1, with D perhaps TRBD1 (6 bases). This CDR3 comprises 16 residues. Germline V gene sequence: CDR1 ENHRY, CDR2 SYGVKD. The V end was cut by 3 bases, the J end by 5 bases, with 17 bases between. The CDR3 sequence is CAISDPYRDTHNEQFF. In DNA, the CDR3 is TGTGCCATCAGTGATCCGTACCGGGACACGCACAATGAGCAGTTCTTC.

This clonotype is a singleton in its sample. The V call is TRBV5-1, the J call TRBJ1-3; D is unclear. V was cut by 4 bases and J by 4 bases, with 15 bases left in between. Germline assignment: CDR1 SGHRS and CDR2 YFSETQ. The CDR3 covers 15 residues. The CDR3 region has the DNA TGCGCCAGCAGCCCTACCGCCTGGGCCGGAAACACCATATATTTT. Translating gives CASSPTAWAGNTIYF.

In this sample, this clonotype turned up a few times. The chain uses TRBV2 and TRBJ1-6; 10 bases align to TRBD1. Losses at the gene ends were 7 bases for V and 6 bases for J; bases not matched to a gene: 6. CDR3 length: 15 residues. Per germline, CDR1 SNHLY and CDR2 FYNNEI. CDR3 in amino acids: CASIVDRGLNSPLHF. The CDR3 region has the DNA TGTGCCAGCATCGTAGACAGGGGGCTTAATTCACCCCTCCACTTT.

Remarks on this clonotype: At one boundary the junction diverges from the germline segment, which might be a read error. The V call is TRBV5-1, the J call TRBJ1-3, with D unclear. CDR3 length equals 9 residues. Germline V gene sequence: CDR1 SGHRS, CDR2 YFSETQ. The CDR3 spells CASSSTRCF. In DNA form, the CDR3 reads TGCGCCAGCAGCTCTACTCGGTGTTTT.